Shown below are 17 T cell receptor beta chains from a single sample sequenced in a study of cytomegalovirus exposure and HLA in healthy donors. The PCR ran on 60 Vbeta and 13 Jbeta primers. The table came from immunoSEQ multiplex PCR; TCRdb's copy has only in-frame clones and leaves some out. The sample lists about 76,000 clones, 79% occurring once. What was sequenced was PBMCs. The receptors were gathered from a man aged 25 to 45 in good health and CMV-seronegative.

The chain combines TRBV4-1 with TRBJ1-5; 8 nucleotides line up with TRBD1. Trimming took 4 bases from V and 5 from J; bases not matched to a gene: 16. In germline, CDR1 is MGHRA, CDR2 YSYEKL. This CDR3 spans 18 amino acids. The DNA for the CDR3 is TGCGCCAGCAGCCCAAGACTACGGACAGGGTCGTTAGATCAGCCCCAGCATTTT. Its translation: CASSPRLRTGSLDQPQHF.

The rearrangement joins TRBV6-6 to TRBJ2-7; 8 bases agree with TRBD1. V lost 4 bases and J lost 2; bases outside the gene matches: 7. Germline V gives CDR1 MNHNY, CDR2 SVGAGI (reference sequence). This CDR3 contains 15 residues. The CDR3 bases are TGTGCCAGCAGTTGTCCCCAGGGGGCCCCCTACGAGCAGTACTTC. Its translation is CASSCPQGAPYEQYF.

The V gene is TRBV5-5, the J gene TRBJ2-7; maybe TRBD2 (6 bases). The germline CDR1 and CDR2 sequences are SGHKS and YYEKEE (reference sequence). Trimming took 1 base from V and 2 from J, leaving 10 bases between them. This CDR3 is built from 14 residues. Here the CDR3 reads CASSLWDSPYEQYF. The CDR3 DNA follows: TGTGCCAGCAGCTTGTGGGACTCCCCCTACGAGCAGTACTTC.

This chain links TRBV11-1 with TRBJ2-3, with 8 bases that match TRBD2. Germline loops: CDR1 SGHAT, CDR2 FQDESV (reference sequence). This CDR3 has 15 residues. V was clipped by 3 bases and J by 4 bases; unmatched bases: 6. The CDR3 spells CASSFRGGPPDTQYF. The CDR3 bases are TGTGCCAGCAGCTTTCGGGGGGGCCCTCCAGATACGCAGTATTTT.

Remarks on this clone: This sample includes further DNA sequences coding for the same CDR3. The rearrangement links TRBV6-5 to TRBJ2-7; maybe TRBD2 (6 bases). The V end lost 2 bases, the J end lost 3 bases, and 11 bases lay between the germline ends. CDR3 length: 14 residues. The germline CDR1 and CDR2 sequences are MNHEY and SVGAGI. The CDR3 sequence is CASSYGRGSYEQYF. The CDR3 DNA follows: TGTGCCAGCAGTTACGGGCGGGGAAGCTACGAGCAGTACTTC.

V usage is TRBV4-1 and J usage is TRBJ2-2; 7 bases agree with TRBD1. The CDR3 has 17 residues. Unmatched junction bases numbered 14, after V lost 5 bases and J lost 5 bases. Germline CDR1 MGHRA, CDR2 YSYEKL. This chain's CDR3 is CASSETGQLLSTGELFF. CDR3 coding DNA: TGCGCCAGCAGCGAAACGGGACAGCTCCTCTCAACCGGGGAGCTGTTTTTT.

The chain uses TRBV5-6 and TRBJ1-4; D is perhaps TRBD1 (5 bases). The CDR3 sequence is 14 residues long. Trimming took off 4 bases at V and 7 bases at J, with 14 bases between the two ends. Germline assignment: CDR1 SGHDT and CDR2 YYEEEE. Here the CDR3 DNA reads TGTGCCAGCAGCCACCGGGGGGTCCCTGAAAAACTGTTTTTT. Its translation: CASSHRGVPEKLFF.

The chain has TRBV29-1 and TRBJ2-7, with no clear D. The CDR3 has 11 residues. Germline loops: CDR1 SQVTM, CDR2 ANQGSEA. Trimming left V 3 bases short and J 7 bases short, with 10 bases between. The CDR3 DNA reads TGCAGCGTTGACCGCGGCCGGGAGCAGTACTTC. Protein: CSVDRGREQYF.

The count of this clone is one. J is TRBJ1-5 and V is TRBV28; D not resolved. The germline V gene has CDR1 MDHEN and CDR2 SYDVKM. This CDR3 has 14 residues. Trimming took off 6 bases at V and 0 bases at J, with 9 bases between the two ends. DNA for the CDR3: TGTGCCAGCAGCCGCAGTGATAGCAATCAGCCCCAGCATTTT. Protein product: CASSRSDSNQPQHF.

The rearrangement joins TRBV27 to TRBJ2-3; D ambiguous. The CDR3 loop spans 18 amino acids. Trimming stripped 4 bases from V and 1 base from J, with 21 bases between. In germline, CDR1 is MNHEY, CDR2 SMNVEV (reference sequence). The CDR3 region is CASSSTTLEVFGTDTQYF. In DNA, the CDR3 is TGTGCCAGCAGTTCCACCACCCTAGAGGTGTTCGGCACAGATACGCAGTATTTT.

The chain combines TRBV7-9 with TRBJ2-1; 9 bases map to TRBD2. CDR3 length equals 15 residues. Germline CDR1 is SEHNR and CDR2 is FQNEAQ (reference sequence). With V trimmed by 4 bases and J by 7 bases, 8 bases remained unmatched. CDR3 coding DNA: TGTGCCAGCAGCTCCGTTAGCGGGAGTTTAAATGAGCAGTTCTTC. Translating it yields CASSSVSGSLNEQFF. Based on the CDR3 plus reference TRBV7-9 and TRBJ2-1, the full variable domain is DTGVSQNPRHKITKRGQNVTFRCDPISEHNRLYWYRQTLGQGPEFLTYFQNEAQLEKSRLLSDRFSAERPKGSFSTLEIQRTEQGDSAMYLCASSSVSGSLNEQFFGPGTRLTVL.

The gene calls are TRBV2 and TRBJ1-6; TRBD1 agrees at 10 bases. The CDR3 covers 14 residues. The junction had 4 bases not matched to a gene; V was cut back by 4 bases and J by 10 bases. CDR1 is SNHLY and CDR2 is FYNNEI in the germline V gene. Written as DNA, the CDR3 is TGTGCCAGCAGTGTAGGGACAGGGGCATCACCCCTCCACTTT. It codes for CASSVGTGASPLHF.

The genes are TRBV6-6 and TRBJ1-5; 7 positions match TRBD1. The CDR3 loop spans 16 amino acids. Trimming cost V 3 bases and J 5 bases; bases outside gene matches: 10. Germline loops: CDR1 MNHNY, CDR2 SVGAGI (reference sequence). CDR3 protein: CASSYESRDRYQPQHF. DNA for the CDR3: TGTGCCAGCAGTTATGAATCTCGGGACAGATATCAGCCCCAGCATTTT.

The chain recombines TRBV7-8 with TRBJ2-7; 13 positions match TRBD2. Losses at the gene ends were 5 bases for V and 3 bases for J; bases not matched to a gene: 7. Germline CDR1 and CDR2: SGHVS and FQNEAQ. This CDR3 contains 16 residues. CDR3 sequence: CASSQRLAGGLYEQYF. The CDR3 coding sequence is TGTGCCAGCAGCCAGAGACTAGCGGGAGGTCTCTACGAGCAGTACTTC.

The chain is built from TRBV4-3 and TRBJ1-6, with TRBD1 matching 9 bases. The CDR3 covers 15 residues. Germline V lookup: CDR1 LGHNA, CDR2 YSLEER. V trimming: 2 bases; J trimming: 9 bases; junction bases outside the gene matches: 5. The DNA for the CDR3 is TGCGCCAGCAGCCAACCGGGACAGGGTGGTTCACCCCTCCACTTT. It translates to CASSQPGQGGSPLHF.

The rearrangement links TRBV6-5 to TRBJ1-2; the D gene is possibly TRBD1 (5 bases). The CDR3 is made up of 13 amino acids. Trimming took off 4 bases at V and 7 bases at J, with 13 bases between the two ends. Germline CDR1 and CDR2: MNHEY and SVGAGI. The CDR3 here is CASSFLGGSGYTF. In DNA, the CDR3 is TGTGCCAGCAGTTTCCTCGGGGGTTCTGGCTACACCTTC.

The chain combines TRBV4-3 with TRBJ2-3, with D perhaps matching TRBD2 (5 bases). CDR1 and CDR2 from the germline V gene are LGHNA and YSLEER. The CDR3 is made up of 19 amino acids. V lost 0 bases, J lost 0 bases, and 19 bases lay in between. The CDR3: CASSQDLMAEGTSTDTQYF. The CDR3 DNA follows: TGCGCCAGCAGCCAAGATCTTATGGCTGAGGGAACTAGCACAGATACGCAGTATTTT.